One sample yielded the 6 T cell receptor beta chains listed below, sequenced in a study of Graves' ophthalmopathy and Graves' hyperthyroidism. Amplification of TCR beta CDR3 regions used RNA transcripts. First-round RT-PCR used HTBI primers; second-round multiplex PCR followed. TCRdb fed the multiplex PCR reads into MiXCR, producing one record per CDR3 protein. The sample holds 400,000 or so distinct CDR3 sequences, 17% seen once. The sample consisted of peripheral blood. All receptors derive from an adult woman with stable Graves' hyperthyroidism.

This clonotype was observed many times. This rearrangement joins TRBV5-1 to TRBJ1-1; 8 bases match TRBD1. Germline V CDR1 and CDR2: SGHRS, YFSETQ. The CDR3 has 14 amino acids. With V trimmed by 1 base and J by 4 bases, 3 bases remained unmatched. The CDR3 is CASSLSQGATEAFF. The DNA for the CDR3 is TGCGCCAGCAGCTTGAGCCAGGGGGCCACTGAAGCTTTCTTT.

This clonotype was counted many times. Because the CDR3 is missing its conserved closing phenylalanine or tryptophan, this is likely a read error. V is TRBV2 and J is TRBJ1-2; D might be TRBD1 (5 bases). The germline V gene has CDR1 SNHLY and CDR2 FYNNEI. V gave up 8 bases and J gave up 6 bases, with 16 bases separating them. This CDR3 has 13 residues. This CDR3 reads CASEREGSDGYTL. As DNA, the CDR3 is TGTGCCAGCGAGAGGGAGGGGAGTGATGGCTACACCCTC.

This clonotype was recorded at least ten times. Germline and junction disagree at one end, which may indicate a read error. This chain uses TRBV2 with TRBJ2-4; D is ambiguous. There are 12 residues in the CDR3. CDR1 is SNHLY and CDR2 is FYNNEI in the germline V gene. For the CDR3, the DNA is TGTGCCAGCACCCAACAGAAAAACATTAAGTACTTC. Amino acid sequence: CASTQQKNIKYF.

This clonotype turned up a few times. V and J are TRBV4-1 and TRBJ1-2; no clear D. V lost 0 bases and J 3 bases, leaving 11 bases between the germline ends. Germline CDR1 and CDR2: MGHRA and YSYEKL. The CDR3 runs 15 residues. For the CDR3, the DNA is TGCGCCAGCAGCCAAGATGTCGGTGGATACTATGGCTACACCTTC. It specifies CASSQDVGGYYGYTF.

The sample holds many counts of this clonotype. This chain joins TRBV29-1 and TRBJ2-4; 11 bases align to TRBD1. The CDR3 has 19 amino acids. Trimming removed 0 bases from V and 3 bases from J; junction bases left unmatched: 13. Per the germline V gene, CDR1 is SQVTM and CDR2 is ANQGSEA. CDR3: CSVEDLRTGGLGGKNIQYF. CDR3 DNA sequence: TGCAGCGTTGAAGATCTTAGGACAGGGGGCCTAGGTGGCAAAAACATTCAGTACTTC. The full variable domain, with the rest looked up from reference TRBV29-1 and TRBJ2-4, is SAVISQKPSRDICQRGTSLTIQCQVDSQVTMMFWYRQQPGQSLTLIATANQGSEATYESGFVIDKFPISRPNLTFSTLTVSNMSPEDSSIYLCSVEDLRTGGLGGKNIQYFGAGTRLSVL.

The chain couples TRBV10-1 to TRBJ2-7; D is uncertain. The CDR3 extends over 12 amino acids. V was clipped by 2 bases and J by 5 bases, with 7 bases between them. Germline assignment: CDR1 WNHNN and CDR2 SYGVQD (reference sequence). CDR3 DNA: TGCGCCAGCAGTGAGAATTGGGACGAGCAGTACTTC. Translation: CASSENWDEQYF.